This T cell receptor beta chain stems from a study of blood T cell repertoires in COVID-19. Across the study: COVID-19 samples, acute and convalescent, were from the United States, Italy and Spain. PBMCs, B-cell-depleted T cells, or T cells were the source of the cDNA or gDNA that made up the material.

Germline CDR1 LGHNT, CDR2 FRNRAP. The V end was cut by 9 bases, the J end by 4 bases, with 17 bases between. CDR3 size: 14 residues. Authors' data handling: By means of reference gene primer amplification, nucleated cell counts were estimated. TCRdb's copy holds only in-frame clones and misses some; the assay was immunoSEQ multiplex PCR. V, J and clone size are taken as reported in that table, and D and trimming were inferred from the DNA itself. The profile shows roughly 300,000 clones, around 83% of them singletons. The J gene is TRBJ2-3, the V gene TRBV12-5; tentatively, D is TRBD2 (5 bases). Sample: peripheral blood. The sequence was obtained from a woman between 50 and 59 years old with acute or convalescent COVID-19. The CDR3 DNA sequence: TGTGCTAGCGCACCCCGGACCGGGGCAGATACGCAGTATTTT. The encoded protein is CASAPRTGADTQYF.